This TCR beta chain was found in a study of PD-L1 blockade in urothelial cancer. About the research overall: Patients, treated from 2014 onward, received atezolizumab 1,200 mg intravenously every 3 weeks. Patients' histories included 0 to 3 prior chemotherapy regimens.

As for time point: pretreatment peripheral blood. A remark on this clone: Its matching antigen is unknown.

Study-level points and caveats: Having blood TCR clonality under the median before treatment predicted better survival.

Between the trimmed V and J ends, which lost 6 bases and 0 bases, there was a span of 17 bases. The length of the CDR3 is 16 residues. Germline-derived CDR1 and CDR2 are LGHNT and FRNRAP. The protocol was immunoSEQ multiplex PCR, while the TCRdb copy is restricted to in-frame clones and leaves out a portion. This repertoire shows tens of thousands of clones, more than 70% found once; its top ten account for approximately 15%. This TCR was sampled from a man in his sixties with urothelial cancer. Source: PBMCs, taken around atezolizumab (anti-PD-L1) treatment. The V call is TRBV12-5, the J call TRBJ1-2; a weak D match, TRBD1 (6 bases). The CDR3 DNA is TGTGCTAGTGGGGATACCGGGACACCCCCTAACTATGGCTACACCTTC. Amino acid sequence: CASGDTGTPPNYGYTF.